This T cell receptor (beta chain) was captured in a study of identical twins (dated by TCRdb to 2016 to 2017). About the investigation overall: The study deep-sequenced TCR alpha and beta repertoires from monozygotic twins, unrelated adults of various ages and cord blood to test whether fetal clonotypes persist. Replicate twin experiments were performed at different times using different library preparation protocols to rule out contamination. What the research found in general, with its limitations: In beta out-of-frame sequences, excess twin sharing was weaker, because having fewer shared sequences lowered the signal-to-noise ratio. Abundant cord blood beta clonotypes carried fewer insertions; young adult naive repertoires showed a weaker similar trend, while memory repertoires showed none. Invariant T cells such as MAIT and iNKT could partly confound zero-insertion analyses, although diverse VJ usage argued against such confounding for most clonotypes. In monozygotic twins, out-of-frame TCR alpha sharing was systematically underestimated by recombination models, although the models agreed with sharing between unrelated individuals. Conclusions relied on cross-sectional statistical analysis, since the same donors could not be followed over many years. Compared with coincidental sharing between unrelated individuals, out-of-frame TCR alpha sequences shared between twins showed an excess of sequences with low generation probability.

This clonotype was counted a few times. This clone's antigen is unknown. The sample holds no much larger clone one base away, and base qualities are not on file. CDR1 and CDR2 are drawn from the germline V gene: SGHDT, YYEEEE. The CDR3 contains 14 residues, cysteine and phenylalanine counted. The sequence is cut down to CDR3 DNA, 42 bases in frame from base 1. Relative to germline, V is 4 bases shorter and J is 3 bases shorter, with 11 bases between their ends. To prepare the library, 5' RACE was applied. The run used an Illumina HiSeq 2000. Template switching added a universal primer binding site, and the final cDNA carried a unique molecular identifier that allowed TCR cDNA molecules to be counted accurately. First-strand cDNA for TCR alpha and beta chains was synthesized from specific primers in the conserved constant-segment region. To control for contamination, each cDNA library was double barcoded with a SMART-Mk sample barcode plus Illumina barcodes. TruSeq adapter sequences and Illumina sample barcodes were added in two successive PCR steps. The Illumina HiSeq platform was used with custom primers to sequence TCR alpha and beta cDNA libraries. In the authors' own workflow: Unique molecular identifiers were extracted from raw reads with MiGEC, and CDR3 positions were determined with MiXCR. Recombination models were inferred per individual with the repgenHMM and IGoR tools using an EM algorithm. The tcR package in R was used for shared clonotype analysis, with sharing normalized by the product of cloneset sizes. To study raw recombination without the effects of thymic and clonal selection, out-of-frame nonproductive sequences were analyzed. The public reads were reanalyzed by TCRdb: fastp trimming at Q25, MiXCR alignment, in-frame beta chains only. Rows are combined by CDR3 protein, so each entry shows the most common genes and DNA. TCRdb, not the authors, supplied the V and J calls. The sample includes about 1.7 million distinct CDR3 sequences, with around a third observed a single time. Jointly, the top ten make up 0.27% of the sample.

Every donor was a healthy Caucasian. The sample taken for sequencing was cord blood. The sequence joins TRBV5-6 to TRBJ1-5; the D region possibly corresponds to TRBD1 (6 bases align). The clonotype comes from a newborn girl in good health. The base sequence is TGTGCCAGCAGCCGACGACAGGTCAATCAGCCCCAGCATTTT. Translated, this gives CASSRRQVNQPQHF. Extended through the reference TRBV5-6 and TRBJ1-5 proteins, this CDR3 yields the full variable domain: DAGVTQSPTHLIKTRGQQVTLRCSPKSGHDTVSWYQQALGQGPQFIFQYYEEEERQRGNFPDRFSGHQFPNYSSELNVNALLLGDSALYLCASSRRQVNQPQHFGDGTRLSIL.